Listed below are T cell receptor beta chains from one sample, sequenced in a study of memory CD4+ T cells and cytomegalovirus serostatus. Profiling relied on immunoSEQ multiplex PCR, and the TCRdb table lists in-frame clones only, not all of them. The sample lists about 40,000 clones, around 72% occurring once. Sequencing was carried out using memory CD4+ T cells from blood. These receptors were taken from an adult in good health and CMV-seronegative. Each CDR3 is given with its conserved first and last residue. The order of the fields is V gene, D gene, J gene, clone size, CDR3 DNA, CDR3 protein. D genes are given only for firm matches. Rows may omit the clone size; those that give it use once, few, many or a size class.

>TRBV7-8|TRBD1|TRBJ2-7|.
TGTGCCAGCAGATGGGACAGTACCTCCTACGAGCAGTACTTC
CASRWDSTSYEQYF
>TRBV11-2|.|TRBJ2-3|.
TGTGCCAGCAGCTTATTCGCAGGAAGGGGTGATACGCAGTATTTT
CASSLFAGRGDTQYF
>TRBV5-6|.|TRBJ1-1|few
TGTGCCAGCAGGGTATGGACAGTGGGTGAAGCTTTCTTT
CASRVWTVGEAFF
>TRBV30|.|TRBJ1-2|once
TGTGCCTGGAGGGGCACGGGAGTCGGAGGCTACACCTTC
CAWRGTGVGGYTF
>TRBV19|.|TRBJ1-2|.
TGTGCCAGTACTATACAGGGAAGAGGAGGCTACACCTTC
CASTIQGRGGYTF
>TRBV18|.|TRBJ1-6|.
TGTGCCAGCTCATTAGGGGGAAATAATTCACCCCTCCACTTT
CASSLGGNNSPLHF
>TRBV5-5|.|TRBJ2-2|.
TGTGCCAGCCGATCTTGGGACCTCACCGGGGAGCTGTTTTTT
CASRSWDLTGELFF
>TRBV7-2|TRBD2|TRBJ2-5|.
TGTGCCAGCAGCACTAGCGGGGGGCCCCAAGAGACCCAGTACTTC
CASSTSGGPQETQYF
>TRBV6-5|.|TRBJ1-2|.
TGTGCCAGCAGTTCCTCGGGGGTGGACTATGGCTACACCTTC
CASSSSGVDYGYTF
>TRBV5-6|.|TRBJ1-6|once
TGTGCCAGCAGCCCGGGGGGCAAGAGCTCCTATAATTCACCCCTCCACTTT
CASSPGGKSSYNSPLHF
>TRBV11-2|.|TRBJ1-6|few
TGTGCCAGCAGCCCAGGAGGCCTGAATTCACCCCTCCACTTT
CASSPGGLNSPLHF
>TRBV18|.|TRBJ2-1|.
TGTGCCAGCTCCCCAGGGGCGGGGTACTACAATGAGCAGTTCTTC
CASSPGAGYYNEQFF
>TRBV2|.|TRBJ1-6|few
TGTGCCAGCAGTGATCCAGGAATCCCAAGGTCACCCCTCCACTTT
CASSDPGIPRSPLHF
>TRBV6-5|TRBD1|TRBJ1-2|.
TGTGCCAGCAGCTTACAGGGGAGTAGGGGCTACACCTTC
CASSLQGSRGYTF
>TRBV19|.|TRBJ2-1|.
TGTGCCAGTACCCCCAGCTACTCATGGGGTGAGCAGTTCTTC
CASTPSYSWGEQFF
>TRBV18|.|TRBJ1-2|.
TGTGCCAGCTCACCCGACAGGTGGGGGATTCGGGGCTACACCTTC
CASSPDRWGIRGYTF
>TRBV27|TRBD1|TRBJ1-2|.
TGTGCCAGCAGTTCGAACCACAGGGGGCTTGGGGGCTACACCTTC
CASSSNHRGLGGYTF
>TRBV5-4|.|TRBJ2-5|.
TGTGCCAGCAGGGGGGGGGCCCAAGAGACCCAGTACTTC
CASRGGAQETQYF
>TRBV5-5|.|TRBJ2-1|.
TGTGCCAGCAGCTTGATGCCGGGGAGCTCCTACAATGAGCAGTTCTTC
CASSLMPGSSYNEQFF
>TRBV5-8|.|TRBJ2-3|.
TGTGCCAGCAGCTTGGCTAATCGTATGGGAGATACGCAGTATTTT
CASSLANRMGDTQYF
>TRBV5-1|.|TRBJ2-1|few
TGCGCCAGCAGCCCCCGACCGGGGCCTTTGAGTGAGCAGTTCTTC
CASSPRPGPLSEQFF
>TRBV2|.|TRBJ2-3|once
TGTGCCAGCAGGGGGACATATAGCACAGATACGCAGTATTTT
CASRGTYSTDTQYF
>TRBV5-1|.|TRBJ1-6|few
TGCGCCACCCAGAGACCCCCCCCGAAGAGCTCCTATAATTCACCCCTCCACTTT
CATQRPPPKSSYNSPLHF
>TRBV28|TRBD2|TRBJ2-2|.
TGTGCCAGCAGTTTATACGGGGGGGCCGGACCCGGGGAGCTGTTTTTT
CASSLYGGAGPGELFF
>TRBV14|TRBD1|TRBJ1-5|.
TGTGCTCGGGAAGCGGACAGGGGGCGCGATCAGCCCCAGCATTTT
CAREADRGRDQPQHF
>TRBV5-4|.|TRBJ2-3|.
TGTGCCAGCAGCTGGAAGCTTACTGGGAGGAGCACAGATACGCAGTATTTT
CASSWKLTGRSTDTQYF
>TRBV13|.|TRBJ2-3|.
TGTGCCAGCAGCTTTGGGACGTTGGAAGATACGCAGTATTTT
CASSFGTLEDTQYF
>TRBV7-9|.|TRBJ1-3|.
TGTGCCAGCAGCTTAGGTTCTGGAAACACCATATATTTT
CASSLGSGNTIYF
>TRBV7-9|TRBD1|TRBJ2-7|.
TGTGCCAGCCACCAGGCGAACAGGGGCGGGGAGCAGTACTTC
CASHQANRGGEQYF
>TRBV18|TRBD1|TRBJ2-3|.
TGTGCCAGCTCAAAGACAGGGGGCGCCTACAGTTCTGGCACAGATACGCAGTATTTT
CASSKTGGAYSSGTDTQYF
>TRBV5-1|.|TRBJ2-3|few
TGCGCCAGCAGCTTGGGGGGGTACTCAGATACGCAGTATTTT
CASSLGGYSDTQYF
>TRBV6-6|.|TRBJ2-2|.
TGTGCCAGCAGGAGTCCAGGGGGGCCCACCGGGGAGCTGTTTTTT
CASRSPGGPTGELFF
>TRBV11-2|.|TRBJ2-3|.
TGTGCCAGCAGCCCGGGCCTAAGCACAGATACGCAGTATTTT
CASSPGLSTDTQYF
>TRBV5-6|TRBD1|TRBJ2-1|once
TGTGCCAGCAGCTCGGCCACCGGGACAGGCTACAATGAGCAGTTCTTC
CASSSATGTGYNEQFF
>TRBV19|TRBD2|TRBJ2-2|once
TGTGCCAGTAGTATATGGGGGGGGACTGGCACCGGGGAGCTGTTTTTT
CASSIWGGTGTGELFF
>TRBV7-6|.|TRBJ2-7|.
TGTGCCAGCAGCTTAGGAAAGTTCGTCGGGACCGAGCAGTACTTC
CASSLGKFVGTEQYF
>TRBV10-3|TRBD2|TRBJ2-1|.
TGTGCCTCCCAGGCCGTCCTAGCGGGGGGTGCCTACAATGAGCAGTTCTTC
CASQAVLAGGAYNEQFF
>TRBV6-6|.|TRBJ1-1|.
TGTGCCAGCAAAGGACGCACTGAAGCTTTCTTT
CASKGRTEAFF
>TRBV5-6|TRBD1|TRBJ2-4|.
TGTGCCAGCAGCTTTTTTCAAACAGGGGGACTGGGCAAAAACATTCAGTACTTC
CASSFFQTGGLGKNIQYF
>TRBV7-2|TRBD2|TRBJ2-7|.
TGTGCCAGCGGGCGCGGGACTAGTAATTACGAGCAGTACTTC
CASGRGTSNYEQYF
>TRBV7-2|.|TRBJ1-6|.
TGTGCCAGCAGCTTATTACCAACCCATAATTCACCCCTCCACTTT
CASSLLPTHNSPLHF
>TRBV21-1|.|TRBJ1-5|.
TGTGCCAGCAGCAAAGGGCCTGTGATCTATAGCAATCAGCCCCAGCATTTT
CASSKGPVIYSNQPQHF
>TRBV27|TRBD1|TRBJ2-7|.
TGTGCCAGCAGCTCCGGGACAGGGGGCGTTAGTAAGCAGTACTTC
CASSSGTGGVSKQYF
>TRBV19|.|TRBJ1-2|.
TGTGCCAGTAGTATAGCGTTCGGAAACTATGGCTACACCTTC
CASSIAFGNYGYTF
>TRBV7-9|.|TRBJ2-5|few
TGTGCCAGCCAAAGGATGATTCAAGAGACCCAGTACTTC
CASQRMIQETQYF
>TRBV6-5|.|TRBJ1-1|.
TGTGCCAGCACTTTCCCGGGGGGGGGTAGAGCTTTCTTT
CASTFPGGGRAFF